This TCR beta chain appears in the sequencing data of a study of shared clonotypes between healthy human individuals. Broader study findings: A handful of donors held about 5% of naive CD4 clonotypes in common. Expectations were that clonotype sharing among donors would be affected by sequencing depth.

This CDR3 comprises 14 residues. V lost 3 bases, J lost 2 bases, and 4 bases stayed unmatched. The germline V gene has CDR1 SEHNR and CDR2 FQNEAQ (reference sequence). It was 200 ng DNA, 25,000 to 35,000 T cell genomes, that sorted-subset replicate PCRs used. Original processing methods: Filtering was not the same, since immunoSEQ gave junction-only sequences without quality scores. Clones were sequenced by immunoSEQ multiplex PCR, and TCRdb holds only the in-frame ones, with some missing. V and J calls and clone size come straight from that table; D and trimming were deduced from the DNA. The profile shows more than 550,000 clones, roughly 72% of them singletons. Notes on this clone: Its antigen is not known.

This chain connects TRBV7-9 to TRBJ2-7; 7 nucleotides agree with TRBD2. Material: memory CD4+ T cells sorted from blood. Subset defined: CD45RA-negative fraction. The sequence was obtained from a woman in her twenties or thirties in good health. CDR3 in DNA: TGTGCCAGCAGCTTCCGGGAGGATGCCTACGAGCAGTACTTC. It specifies CASSFREDAYEQYF.